Each of the 28 T cell receptor beta chains below was sequenced from the same sample in a study of T cells in Graves' hyperthyroidism and ophthalmopathy. From RNA transcripts, TCR beta CDR3 regions were amplified. The HTBI primer set served for first-round RT-PCR of the TCR CDR3. TCRdb processed the multiplex PCR reads anew with MiXCR; each CDR3 protein has one entry. The table lists approximately 510,000 distinct CDR3 sequences, around 43% of them singletons, with about two fifths in the top ten. Sequencing was performed on peripheral blood or thyroid tissue (not recorded which). All receptors come from an adult woman with Graves' disease, either hyperthyroidism or ophthalmopathy (not recorded which).

This clonotype was counted many times. This chain joins TRBV12-3 or TRBV12-4 and TRBJ2-5; 14 nucleotides agree with TRBD2. This CDR3 comprises 16 residues. V gave up 5 bases and J gave up 5 bases; unmatched junction bases: 7. For the CDR3, the DNA is TGTGCCAGCAGTCAGACTAGCGGGAGGGACTGGGAGACCCAGTACTTC. It is translated as CASSQTSGRDWETQYF.

J is TRBJ1-1 and V is TRBV15; no clear D. The V end was cut by 5 bases, the J end by 3 bases, with 10 bases between. The CDR3 runs to 13 residues. Germline CDR1 and CDR2: LNHNV and YYDKDF (reference sequence). The CDR3, as DNA: TGTGCCACCAGCTTTCAGGAGTACACTGAAGCTTTCTTT. Its translation: CATSFQEYTEAFF.

This clonotype was picked up a small number of times. J is TRBJ1-6 and V is TRBV7-2; the match to TRBD1 covers 8 bases. V lost 5 bases, J lost 10 bases, and 7 bases stayed unmatched. Germline CDR1 reads SGHTA; CDR2 reads FQGNSA. The CDR3 totals 14 residues. This CDR3 reads CASSQAAGGSPLHF. CDR3 in DNA: TGTGCCAGCAGCCAGGCGGCAGGGGGCTCACCCCTCCACTTT.

This clonotype was detected ten times or more. The rearrangement joins TRBV6-6 to TRBJ2-5; the match to TRBD1 covers 8 bases. Germline V CDR1 and CDR2: MNHNY, SVGAGI (reference sequence). Trimming at V came to 7 bases and at J to 2 bases, leaving 9 bases not matched to a gene. This CDR3 is built from 15 residues. The CDR3 DNA reads as TGTGCCAGCATCCAAGGCAGGGGGCGGCAAGAGACCCAGTACTTC. As protein: CASIQGRGRQETQYF.

The chain is built from TRBV12-3 or TRBV12-4 and TRBJ1-2; D not resolved. V was trimmed by 7 bases and J by 4 bases, leaving 16 bases between them. The CDR3 runs to 14 residues. CDR3 sequence (DNA): TGTGCCAGCACCTTCGGACGGGGAGTCTATGGCTACACCTTC. Its translation: CASTFGRGVYGYTF.

The chain has TRBV7-9 and TRBJ2-7; tentatively, D is TRBD1 (5 bases). V was pared by 5 bases and J by 7 bases, with 15 bases between. The CDR3 length is 13 residues. Germline-derived CDR1 and CDR2 are SEHNR and FQNEAQ (reference sequence). The CDR3 is CASSPLGGAEQYF. Here the CDR3 DNA reads TGTGCCAGCAGCCCGCTGGGTGGGGCTGAGCAGTACTTC.

The chain has TRBV20-1 and TRBJ2-7; possibly TRBD2 for D (5 bases). CDR3 length: 13 amino acids. V was trimmed by 6 bases and J by 1 base, leaving 13 bases between them. Germline V gene sequence: CDR1 DFQATT, CDR2 SNEGSKA (reference sequence). CDR3 protein: CSADTDSSYEQYF. CDR3 coding DNA: TGCAGTGCGGATACGGACTCTTCCTACGAGCAGTACTTC.

The CDR3, as DNA: TGTGCCAGCAAACCCACAGGAGAAGAGACCCAGTACTTC. Translation gives CASKPTGEETQYF. This rearrangement joins TRBV6-2 or TRBV6-3 to TRBJ2-5; weak D call: TRBD1 (5 bases). The CDR3 has 13 amino acids. Germline V gene sequence: CDR1 MNHEY, CDR2 SVGEGT. V was pared by 7 bases and J by 3 bases, with 12 bases between.

As to this clonotype: One end of the junction fails to match germline, which may point to a read error. J is TRBJ1-4 and V is TRBV20-1, with TRBD1 matching over 9 bases. This CDR3 is built from 13 residues. Germline values: CDR1 DFQATT, CDR2 SNEGSKA (reference sequence). For the CDR3, the DNA is TGCAGTGCTGCCGGGACAGGGATGCGAAAACTGATTTTT. This codes for CSAAGTGMRKLIF.

The rearrangement links TRBV10-2 to TRBJ2-5; 13 nucleotides agree with TRBD2. This CDR3 has 19 amino acids. V lost 3 bases, J lost 5 bases, and 15 bases stayed unmatched. Germline V gives CDR1 WSHSY, CDR2 SAAADI. DNA for the CDR3: TGCGCCAGCAGTGATTCCAGAAGGACTAGCGGGAGTGGATGGGAGACCCAGTACTTC. Translation gives CASSDSRRTSGSGWETQYF.

This clonotype was detected many times. V gene TRBV6-5 combines with J gene TRBJ2-2, with no clear D. The CDR3 is 14 residues long. Looked up from germline, CDR1 is MNHEY and CDR2 is SVGAGI. Trimming shortened V by 1 base and J by 1 base, and 4 bases separated the two germline ends. The chain's CDR3 is CASSYYRNTGELFF. The CDR3 bases are TGTGCCAGCAGTTACTATCGGAACACCGGGGAGCTGTTTTTT.

With regard to this clonotype: A much more abundant neighbour one base away suggests this may be a read error. The chain uses TRBV5-8 and TRBJ2-7; TRBD2 matches 12 bases. Germline CDR1 is SGHTS and CDR2 is YDEGEE. This CDR3 is built from 15 residues. CDR3 nucleotide sequence: TGTGCCAGCAGCTTTGGACTAGCGGGATCCTACGGGCAGTACTTC. This encodes CASSFGLAGSYGQYF.

This clonotype was seen many times. The CDR3 spells CASSWDGTNYGYTF. CDR3 nucleotide sequence: TGTGCCAGCAGCTGGGACGGAACTAACTATGGCTACACCTTC. The chain joins TRBV7-3 to TRBJ1-2, with D possibly TRBD1 on 5 matching bases. Trimming stripped 4 bases from V and 0 bases from J, with 9 bases between. The CDR3 has 14 amino acids. CDR1 is SGHTA and CDR2 is FQGTGA in the germline V gene.

This clonotype has only a few counts. The rearrangement uses TRBV4-1 and TRBJ1-1; D ambiguous. The CDR3 has 16 residues. Germline CDR1 is MGHRA and CDR2 is YSYEKL. The germline V and J ends were trimmed by 0 bases and 7 bases, with 18 bases remaining between them. Written as DNA, the CDR3 is TGCGCCAGCAGCCAAGATCCCCGGGTGCGGTTTAGTGAAGCTTTCTTT. The encoded protein is CASSQDPRVRFSEAFF.

On this clonotype itself: One junction end does not reproduce the germline sequence, and a read error may be involved. The chain joins TRBV9 to TRBJ1-2; weak D call: TRBD1 (6 bases). The CDR3 runs to 10 residues. Germline CDR1 is SGDLS and CDR2 is YYNGEE. This CDR3 is CPGAGPGYTF. CDR3 nucleotides: TGCCCAGGGGCAGGGCCTGGCTACACCTTC.

The V call is TRBV7-9, the J call TRBJ1-5, with D unresolved. Germline V gene sequence: CDR1 SEHNR, CDR2 FQNEAQ (reference sequence). The CDR3 runs 13 residues. The V end lost 6 bases, the J end lost 7 bases, and 13 bases lay between the germline ends. DNA for the CDR3: TGTGCCAGCAGTCCCGGAGGGCAGCAGCCCCAGCATTTT. This encodes CASSPGGQQPQHF.

The chain couples TRBV12-3 or TRBV12-4 to TRBJ2-6; 7 bases are a match to TRBD1. This CDR3 spans 15 amino acids. Germline trimming cut 6 bases from V and 4 bases from J; bases unmatched to any gene: 6. CDR3 loop: CASSRGLGGANVLTF. In DNA, the CDR3 is TGTGCCAGCAGCAGGGGGTTAGGAGGGGCCAACGTCCTGACTTTC.

This sequence joins TRBV7-2 and TRBJ1-5; maybe TRBD1 (5 bases). CDR3 length equals 15 residues. Trimming cost V 6 bases and J 5 bases, with 17 bases left between them. CDR1 is SGHTA, CDR2 FQGNSA, per germline. The CDR3 loop is CASSHDGDRDQPQHF. The CDR3 DNA reads TGTGCCAGCAGTCACGATGGGGACCGAGATCAGCCCCAGCATTTT.

The V gene is TRBV4-3, the J gene TRBJ1-3; no reliable D call. The germline CDR1 and CDR2 sequences are LGHNA and YSLEER. Trimming removed 0 bases at V and 0 bases at J, with 6 bases between. This CDR3 spans 15 amino acids. In nucleotides, the CDR3 is TGCGCCAGCAGCCAAGAATGGGACTCTGGAAACACCATATATTTT. It translates to CASSQEWDSGNTIYF.

This rearrangement joins TRBV2 to TRBJ2-5, with D possibly TRBD2 on 6 matching bases. The germline V gene encodes CDR1 SNHLY and CDR2 FYNNEI. Trimming stripped 1 base from V and 4 bases from J, with 13 bases between. The CDR3 contains 15 residues. The CDR3 nucleotides read TGTGCCAGCAGTGAAGAGTTCGGGGGTAGAGAGACCCAGTACTTC. The encoded protein is CASSEEFGGRETQYF.

This sequence joins TRBV7-2 and TRBJ2-3; possible D gene TRBD2, 6 bases. Deletions cut 9 bases from V and 4 bases from J, with 17 bases between. The CDR3 extends over 14 amino acids. The germline gives CDR1 SGHTA, CDR2 FQGNSA. CDR3 sequence: CASTLRGIPDTQYF. The CDR3 bases are TGTGCCAGTACACTCCGGGGGATACCAGATACGCAGTATTTT.

The CDR3 protein is CAISGQGVYGYTF. The CDR3 coding sequence is TGTGCCATCAGTGGGCAGGGGGTCTATGGCTACACCTTC. The chain joins TRBV10-3 to TRBJ1-2, with TRBD1 matching over 7 bases. CDR3 length equals 13 residues. Germline assignment: CDR1 ENHRY and CDR2 SYGVKD. Losses at the gene ends were 4 bases for V and 4 bases for J; bases not matched to a gene: 3.

This sequence joins TRBV20-1 and TRBJ2-5; 11 nucleotides agree with TRBD2. CDR3 size: 14 residues. J lost 3 bases, V lost 6 bases, and 6 bases had no gene match. Germline V gene sequence: CDR1 DFQATT, CDR2 SNEGSKA (reference sequence). The CDR3 coding sequence is TGCAGTGCCACGAGACTAGCGGGAAAAGAGACCCAGTACTTC. Translating it yields CSATRLAGKETQYF.

The V gene is TRBV2, the J gene TRBJ2-7; 13 bases fit TRBD2. This CDR3 is built from 16 residues. The ends lost 7 bases at V and 5 bases at J; junction bases unmatched: 11. CDR1 is SNHLY, CDR2 FYNNEI, per germline. Written as DNA, the CDR3 is TGTGCCAGCATTCCTGAGGGACTAGCGGGACCAGACGAGCAGTACTTC. It is translated as CASIPEGLAGPDEQYF. Full variable domain (missing parts from reference TRBV2 and TRBJ2-7): EPEVTQTPSHQVTQMGQEVILRCVPISNHLYFYWYRQILGQKVEFLVSFYNNEISEKSEIFDDQFSVERPDGSNFTLKIRSTKLEDSAMYFCASIPEGLAGPDEQYFGPGTRLTVT.

J is TRBJ2-7 and V is TRBV29-1; 10 bases map to TRBD1. Per germline, CDR1 SQVTM and CDR2 ANQGSEA. Losses at the gene ends were 4 bases for V and 7 bases for J; bases not matched to a gene: 10. This CDR3 contains 14 residues. The CDR3 DNA reads as TGCAGCGTTGTACTCGGACAGGGGGGCGGGGAGCAGTACTTC. Translating it yields CSVVLGQGGGEQYF.

The chain is built from TRBV6-1 and TRBJ1-5, with D perhaps matching TRBD1 (6 bases). Trimming removed 7 bases at V and 3 bases at J, with 16 bases between. CDR1 is MNHNS, CDR2 SASEGT, per germline. The CDR3 sequence is 15 residues long. The CDR3 nucleotides are TGTGCCAGCACGGGGGGACAAGTCTTCAATCAGCCCCAGCATTTT. Encoded protein: CASTGGQVFNQPQHF.

This clonotype was counted ten times or more. The chain joins TRBV9 to TRBJ1-3; no clear D gene. The CDR3 spans 13 residues. Looked up from germline, CDR1 is SGDLS and CDR2 is YYNGEE. Trimming cost V 3 bases and J 4 bases, with 8 bases left between them. The CDR3 coding sequence is TGTGCCAGCAGCGATGATTACGGAAACACCATATATTTT. It encodes CASSDDYGNTIYF.

A few counts support this clonotype. This sequence joins TRBV7-9 and TRBJ1-1; D perhaps matches TRBD1 (5 bases). V lost 5 bases, J lost 5 bases, and 12 bases lay in between. Germline CDR1 is SEHNR and CDR2 is FQNEAQ (reference sequence). This CDR3 spans 13 amino acids. The CDR3 sequence is CASSAGVWTEAFF. CDR3 sequence (DNA): TGTGCCAGCAGCGCGGGGGTTTGGACTGAAGCTTTCTTT.